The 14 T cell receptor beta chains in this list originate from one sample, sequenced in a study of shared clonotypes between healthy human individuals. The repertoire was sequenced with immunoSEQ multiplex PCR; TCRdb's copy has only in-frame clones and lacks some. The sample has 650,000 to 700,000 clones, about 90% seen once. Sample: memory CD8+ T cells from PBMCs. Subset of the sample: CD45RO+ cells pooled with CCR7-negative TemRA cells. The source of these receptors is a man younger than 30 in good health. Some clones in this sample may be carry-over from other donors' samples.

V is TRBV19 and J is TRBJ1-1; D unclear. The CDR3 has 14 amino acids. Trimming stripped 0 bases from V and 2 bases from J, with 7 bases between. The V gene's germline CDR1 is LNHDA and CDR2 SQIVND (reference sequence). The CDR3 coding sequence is TGTGCCAGTAGTATAGATATGTATAACACTGAAGCTTTCTTT. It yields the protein CASSIDMYNTEAFF.

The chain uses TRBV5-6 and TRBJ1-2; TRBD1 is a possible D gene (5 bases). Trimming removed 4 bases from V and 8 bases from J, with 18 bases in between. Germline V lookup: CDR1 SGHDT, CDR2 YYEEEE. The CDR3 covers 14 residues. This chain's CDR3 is CASSNRDAWMGYTF. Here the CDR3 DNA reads TGTGCCAGCAGCAACCGGGACGCTTGGATGGGCTACACCTTC.

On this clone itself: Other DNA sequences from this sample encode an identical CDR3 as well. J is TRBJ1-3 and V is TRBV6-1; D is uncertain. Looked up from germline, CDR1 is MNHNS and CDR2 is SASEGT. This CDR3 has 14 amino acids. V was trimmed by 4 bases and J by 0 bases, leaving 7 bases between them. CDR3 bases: TGTGCCAGCAGTGGAGGCTCCTCTGGAAACACCATATATTTT. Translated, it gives CASSGGSSGNTIYF.

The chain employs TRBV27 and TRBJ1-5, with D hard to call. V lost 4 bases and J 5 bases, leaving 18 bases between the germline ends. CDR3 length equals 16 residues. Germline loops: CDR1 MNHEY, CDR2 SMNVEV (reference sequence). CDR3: CASSSSGGERYQPQHF. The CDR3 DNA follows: TGTGCCAGCAGTTCGTCGGGCGGGGAAAGGTATCAGCCCCAGCATTTT.

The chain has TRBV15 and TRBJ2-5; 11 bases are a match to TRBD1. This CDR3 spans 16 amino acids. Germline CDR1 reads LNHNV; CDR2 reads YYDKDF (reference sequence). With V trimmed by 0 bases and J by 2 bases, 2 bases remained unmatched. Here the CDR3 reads CATSRDGDRGQETQYF. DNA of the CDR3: TGTGCCACCAGCAGAGATGGGGACAGGGGGCAAGAGACCCAGTACTTC.

For the CDR3, the DNA is TGTGCCAGCAGCTTAGTTAGGGAATGGGGACCCTACGAGCAGTACTTC. Translation gives CASSLVREWGPYEQYF. The chain is built from TRBV13 and TRBJ2-7, with D perhaps TRBD1 or TRBD2 (5 bases each). The CDR3 loop spans 16 amino acids. CDR1 is PRHDT and CDR2 is FYEKMQ in the germline V gene (reference sequence). V lost 1 base and J lost 2, with 15 bases in between.

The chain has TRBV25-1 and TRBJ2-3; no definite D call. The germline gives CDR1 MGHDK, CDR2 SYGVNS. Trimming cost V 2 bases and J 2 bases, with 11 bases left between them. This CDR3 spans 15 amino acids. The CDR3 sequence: CASSERVSPTDTQYF. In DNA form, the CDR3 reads TGTGCCAGCAGTGAACGAGTATCCCCCACAGATACGCAGTATTTT.

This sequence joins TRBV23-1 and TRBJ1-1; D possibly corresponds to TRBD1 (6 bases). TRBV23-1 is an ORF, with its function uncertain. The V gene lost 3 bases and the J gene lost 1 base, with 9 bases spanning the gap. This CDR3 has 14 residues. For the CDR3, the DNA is TGCGCCAGCAGTCAGGGACAACAGAACACTGAAGCTTTCTTT. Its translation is CASSQGQQNTEAFF.

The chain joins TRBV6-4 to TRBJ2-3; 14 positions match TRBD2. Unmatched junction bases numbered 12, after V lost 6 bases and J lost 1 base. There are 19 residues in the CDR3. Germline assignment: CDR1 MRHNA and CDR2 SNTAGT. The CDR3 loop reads CASRGLAGETGPGTDTQYF. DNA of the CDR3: TGTGCCAGCAGGGGACTAGCGGGAGAAACTGGCCCCGGCACAGATACGCAGTATTTT.

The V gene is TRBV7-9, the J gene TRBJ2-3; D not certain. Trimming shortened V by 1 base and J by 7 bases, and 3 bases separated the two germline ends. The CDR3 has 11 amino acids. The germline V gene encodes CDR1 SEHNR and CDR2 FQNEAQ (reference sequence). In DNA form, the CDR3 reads TGTGCCAGCAGCTTAGATAATACGCAGTATTTT. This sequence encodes CASSLDNTQYF.

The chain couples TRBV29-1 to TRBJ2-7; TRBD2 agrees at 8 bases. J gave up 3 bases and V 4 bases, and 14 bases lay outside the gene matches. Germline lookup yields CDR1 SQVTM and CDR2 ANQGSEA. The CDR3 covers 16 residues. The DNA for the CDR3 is TGCAGCGTTGTAGAGGGGCTAGCGGGCTTAAACTACGAGCAGTACTTC. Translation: CSVVEGLAGLNYEQYF.

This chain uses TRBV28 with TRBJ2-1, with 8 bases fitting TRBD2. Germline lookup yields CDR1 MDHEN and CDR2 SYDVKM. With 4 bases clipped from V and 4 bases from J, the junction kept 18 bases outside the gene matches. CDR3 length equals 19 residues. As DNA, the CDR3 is TGTGCCAGCAGTTCTATGTCCCCACAGACTAGCGTGAAGTACAATGAGCAGTTCTTC. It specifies CASSSMSPQTSVKYNEQFF. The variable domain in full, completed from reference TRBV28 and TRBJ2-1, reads DVKVTQSSRYLVKRTGEKVFLECVQDMDHENMFWYRQDPGLGLRLIYFSYDVKMKEKGDIPEGYSVSREKKERFSLILESASTNQTSMYLCASSSMSPQTSVKYNEQFFGPGTRLTVL.

CDR3 sequence: CASSLSRGLGTEAFF. In DNA form, the CDR3 reads TGTGCCAGCAGCCTTAGTAGGGGGCTGGGCACTGAAGCTTTCTTT. The chain has TRBV14 and TRBJ1-1, with 7 bases lining up with TRBD1. The CDR3 spans 15 residues. The trim removed 4 bases at V and 4 bases at J, leaving 9 bases unmatched. The V gene's germline CDR1 is SGHDN and CDR2 FVKESK. Looking up the rest from reference TRBV14 and TRBJ1-1 gives the full variable domain: EAGVTQFPSHSVIEKGQTVTLRCDPISGHDNLYWYRRVMGKEIKFLLHFVKESKQDESGMPNNRFLAERTGGTYSTLKVQPAELEDSGVYFCASSLSRGLGTEAFFGQGTRLTVV.

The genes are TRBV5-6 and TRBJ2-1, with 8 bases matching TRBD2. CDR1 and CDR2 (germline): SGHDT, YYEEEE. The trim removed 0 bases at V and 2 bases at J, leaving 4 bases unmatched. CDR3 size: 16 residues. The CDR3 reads CASSLDLAGTYNEQFF. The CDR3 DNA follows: TGTGCCAGCAGCTTGGATTTAGCGGGAACCTACAATGAGCAGTTCTTC.